The 20 T cell receptor beta chains below were found in one sample sequenced in a study of T cell responses to AZD1222 COVID-19 vaccine. Method: immunoSEQ multiplex PCR; TCRdb's copy keeps in-frame clones and lacks some. The sample has approximately 170,000 clones; about 86% are singletons. The sample here was peripheral blood, taken 28 days after the second AZD1222 dose. These receptors all stem from an adult who received the AZD1222 COVID-19 vaccine.

On this clone itself: This CDR3 is also generated by other DNA sequences in the sample. The chain couples TRBV5-1 to TRBJ2-2; 7 nucleotides line up with TRBD1. CDR1 and CDR2 (germline): SGHRS, YFSETQ. CDR3 size: 15 residues. Trimming cost V 3 bases and J 1 base; bases outside gene matches: 3. CDR3 loop: CASSSGTVNTGELFF. The DNA of the CDR3 is TGCGCCAGCAGCTCTGGGACAGTGAACACCGGGGAGCTGTTTTTT.

The chain has TRBV19 and TRBJ1-5; 9 bases fit TRBD1. The V gene's germline CDR1 is LNHDA and CDR2 SQIVND (reference sequence). CDR3 size: 15 residues. The V and J ends lost 6 bases and 3 bases, in that order; junction bases with no gene match: 6. The CDR3 loop is CASRPGQGFNQPQHF. CDR3 nucleotides: TGTGCCAGTAGGCCGGGACAGGGCTTCAATCAGCCCCAGCATTTT.

The V gene is TRBV5-1, the J gene TRBJ2-2; 12 nucleotides agree with TRBD2. The V segment lost 1 base and the J segment 7 bases; nucleotides outside the gene matches: 8. CDR1 is SGHRS and CDR2 is YFSETQ in the germline V gene. This CDR3 is 17 amino acids long. The DNA of the CDR3 is TGCGCCAGCAGCTTGACTAGCGGGGGGCCGAGGGTCGGGGAGCTGTTTTTT. This sequence encodes CASSLTSGGPRVGELFF.

The V call is TRBV9, the J call TRBJ2-1; TRBD2 might be the D (6 bases). The germline V gene has CDR1 SGDLS and CDR2 YYNGEE. The CDR3 is made up of 15 amino acids. V was pared by 0 bases and J by 5 bases, with 12 bases between. CDR3 region: CASSVGRGGHNEQFF. CDR3 coding DNA: TGTGCCAGCAGCGTAGGGCGGGGTGGTCACAATGAGCAGTTCTTC.

V and J are TRBV5-1 and TRBJ2-5; the match to TRBD2 covers 8 bases. Germline trimming cut 4 bases from V and 2 bases from J; bases unmatched to any gene: 13. CDR3 size: 17 residues. Germline V gene lookup returns CDR1 SGHRS and CDR2 YFSETQ. The CDR3 nucleotides read TGCGCCAGCAGCAACCGAGCCACGGGGACTAGTCAAGAGACCCAGTACTTC. It encodes CASSNRATGTSQETQYF.

CDR3 sequence: CASSDGAPRLEGYTF. The CDR3 nucleotides are TGTGCCAGTAGTGATGGGGCACCTAGGTTAGAAGGCTACACCTTC. The chain couples TRBV19 to TRBJ1-2, with D perhaps TRBD1 (5 bases). This CDR3 contains 15 residues. Trimming removed 5 bases from V and 8 bases from J, with 21 bases in between. Germline V gene data show CDR1 as LNHDA and CDR2 as SQIVND (reference sequence). Supplemented by reference TRBV19 and TRBJ1-2, the full variable domain reads DGGITQSPKYLFRKEGQNVTLSCEQNLNHDAMYWYRQDPGQGLRLIYYSQIVNDFQKGDIAEGYSVSREKKESFPLTVTSAQKNPTAFYLCASSDGAPRLEGYTFGSGTRLTVV.

The V gene is TRBV28, the J gene TRBJ2-7, with 10 bases aligning to TRBD1. This CDR3 is built from 14 residues. Trimming cost V 8 bases and J 2 bases; bases outside gene matches: 6. Germline-derived CDR1 and CDR2 are MDHEN and SYDVKM. Written as DNA, the CDR3 is TGTGCCAGCCGGGGGGACAGGGGTACCTACGAGCAGTACTTC. Translating gives CASRGDRGTYEQYF.

The gene calls are TRBV6-5 and TRBJ1-6; 11 nucleotides agree with TRBD1. The CDR3 totals 13 residues. The trim removed 6 bases at V and 9 bases at J, leaving 1 base unmatched. Germline assignment: CDR1 MNHEY and CDR2 SVGAGI. The CDR3 DNA reads as TGTGCCAGCAGCGGGACAGGGGGTTCACCCCTCCACTTT. It yields the protein CASSGTGGSPLHF.

The chain has TRBV5-1 and TRBJ1-4; the D is unclear. Germline V gene data show CDR1 as SGHRS and CDR2 as YFSETQ. Trimming left V 0 bases short and J 8 bases short, with 11 bases between. This CDR3 contains 14 residues. Written as DNA, the CDR3 is TGCGCCAGCAGCTTGGCCGTTGGAGGAGAAAAACTGTTTTTT. Residues: CASSLAVGGEKLFF. Full variable domain (outside the CDR3, taken from reference TRBV5-1 and TRBJ1-4): KAGVTQTPRYLIKTRGQQVTLSCSPISGHRSVSWYQQTPGQGLQFLFEYFSETQRNKGNFPGRFSGRQFSNSRSEMNVSTLELGDSALYLCASSLAVGGEKLFFGSGTQLSVL.

The chain carries TRBV2 and TRBJ1-2; D may be TRBD1 (5 bases). The CDR3 length is 15 residues. V lost 8 bases, J lost 6 bases, and 22 bases lay in between. Looked up from germline, CDR1 is SNHLY and CDR2 is FYNNEI. The CDR3 reads CASGSDLGQRHGYTF. In nucleotides, the CDR3 is TGTGCCAGCGGTAGCGACTTGGGGCAGCGGCATGGCTACACCTTC.

This CDR3 reads CASSLERGSTDTQYF. CDR3 coding DNA: TGTGCCAGCAGCTTGGAGCGGGGGAGCACAGATACGCAGTATTTT. This rearrangement joins TRBV5-8 to TRBJ2-3; 8 nucleotides align to TRBD2. The V and J ends lost 0 bases and 0 bases, in that order; junction bases with no gene match: 0. The length of the CDR3 is 15 residues. Germline CDR1 is SGHTS and CDR2 is YDEGEE.

This sequence joins TRBV24-1 and TRBJ1-2, with a tentative D call TRBD1 (6 bases). Germline CDR1 is KGHDR and CDR2 is SFDVKD. The CDR3 is made up of 18 amino acids. V lost 7 bases and J 2 bases, leaving 25 bases between the germline ends. The CDR3 nucleotides are TGTGCCACCAGGGACCTCCCCAAACAGGGAGGAGGGAACTATGGCTACACCTTC. This translates into CATRDLPKQGGGNYGYTF.

The rearrangement links TRBV5-6 to TRBJ1-1, with no clear D. Germline values: CDR1 SGHDT, CDR2 YYEEEE. Trimming shortened V by 2 bases and J by 2 bases, and 10 bases separated the two germline ends. There are 14 residues in the CDR3. The CDR3 DNA is TGTGCCAGCAGCTTACCACCCTCCAACACTGAAGCTTTCTTT. This codes for CASSLPPSNTEAFF.

The CDR3 region has the DNA TGCGCCAGCAGCCTCGAGACCCCCACAGATACGCAGTATTTT. Its translation is CASSLETPTDTQYF. The chain recombines TRBV5-1 with TRBJ2-3; the D is unclear. CDR1 and CDR2 (germline): SGHRS, YFSETQ. V dropped 4 bases and J dropped 2 bases, with 11 bases sitting between them. The CDR3 is made up of 14 amino acids.

V usage is TRBV6-2 or TRBV6-3 and J usage is TRBJ2-7; possibly TRBD2 for D (5 bases). Trimming removed 4 bases at V and 1 base at J, with 8 bases between. This CDR3 region has 13 residues. Per the germline V gene, CDR1 is MNHEY and CDR2 is SVGEGT. The CDR3 nucleotides read TGTGCCAGCAGTTTAAGGGAGTCCTACGAGCAGTACTTC. This sequence encodes CASSLRESYEQYF.

This rearrangement joins TRBV7-2 to TRBJ2-1, with 7 bases matching TRBD1. Trimming cost V 5 bases and J 1 base; bases outside gene matches: 8. This CDR3 has 16 amino acids. The germline CDR1 and CDR2 sequences are SGHTA and FQGNSA. This CDR3 reads CASSTRRGNSYNEQFF. As DNA, the CDR3 is TGTGCCAGCAGCACCCGCAGGGGGAATTCCTACAATGAGCAGTTCTTC.

The V and J genes are TRBV7-6 and TRBJ2-1; the match to TRBD1 covers 11 bases. The CDR3 spans 15 residues. The germline V gene encodes CDR1 SGHVS and CDR2 FNYEAQ. The V and J ends lost 5 bases and 3 bases, in that order; junction bases with no gene match: 3. The CDR3 spells CASSQGTGGYNEQFF. The CDR3 DNA follows: TGTGCCAGCAGCCAAGGGACAGGGGGCTACAATGAGCAGTTCTTC.

The J gene is TRBJ1-1, the V gene TRBV6-5, with 7 bases that match TRBD1. V lost 6 bases to trimming and J lost 5 bases; unmatched junction nucleotides: 9. This CDR3 contains 14 residues. Germline V gene data show CDR1 as MNHEY and CDR2 as SVGAGI. In nucleotides, the CDR3 is TGTGCCAGCAGGGACGACAGGGATCGGACTGAAGCTTTCTTT. The encoded protein is CASRDDRDRTEAFF.

The V gene is TRBV9, the J gene TRBJ2-7; no definite D call. Per the germline V gene, CDR1 is SGDLS and CDR2 is YYNGEE. The CDR3 is 15 residues long. Trimming stripped 3 bases from V and 6 bases from J, with 19 bases between. Here the CDR3 reads CASSALVGSSGEQYF. The CDR3 DNA reads as TGTGCCAGCAGCGCCCTCGTGGGCTCCTCGGGCGAGCAGTACTTC. Drawing the rest from reference TRBV9 and TRBJ2-7, the complete variable domain is DSGVTQTPKHLITATGQRVTLRCSPRSGDLSVYWYQQSLDQGLQFLIQYYNGEERAKGNILERFSAQQFPDLHSELNLSSLELGDSALYFCASSALVGSSGEQYFGPGTRLTVT.

This clone was detected once. The CDR3 nucleotides are TGTGCCAGCAGTTTGGCGGGGACTGAAGCTTTCTTT. It is translated as CASSLAGTEAFF. V is TRBV12-3 or TRBV12-4 and J is TRBJ1-1; D not resolved. Trimming removed 3 bases at V and 5 bases at J, with 7 bases between. The CDR3 has 12 residues.